The 22 T cell receptor beta chains listed next were all sequenced from one sample in a study of Graves' ophthalmopathy and Graves' hyperthyroidism. RNA served as the template for amplifying TCR beta CDR3 regions. The authors performed first-round RT-PCR with HTBI primers and then a second-round multiplex PCR. TCRdb redid the calling of the multiplex PCR reads with MiXCR, one entry per CDR3 protein. The sample has approximately 150,000 distinct CDR3 sequences; roughly two fifths are singletons. Sequenced material: peripheral blood. These receptors all come from a man aged 25 to 40 with Graves' ophthalmopathy.

V is TRBV28 and J is TRBJ2-2; D is unresolved. Trimming took off 7 bases at V and 7 bases at J, with 13 bases between the two ends. Per the germline V gene, CDR1 is MDHEN and CDR2 is SYDVKM. This CDR3 region has 13 residues. The CDR3 bases are TGTGCCAGCACAACCAGTGGGTTCGGGGAGCTGTTTTTT. It specifies CASTTSGFGELFF.

This clonotype was observed many times. The DNA for the CDR3 is TGTGCCACCAGTGACCCCGGGGGGGGCGCAGTCTATGGCTACACCTTC. Translated, it gives CATSDPGGGAVYGYTF. This chain links TRBV24-1 with TRBJ1-2; TRBD1 is a possible D gene (6 bases). The CDR3 loop spans 16 amino acids. V was cut by 4 bases and J by 4 bases, with 18 bases left in between. From germline, CDR1 is KGHDR and CDR2 SFDVKD.

This clonotype was recorded at least ten times. The CDR3 sequence: CASSQGLLNTEAFF. DNA for the CDR3: TGTGCCAGCAGCCAGGGACTGTTGAACACTGAAGCTTTCTTT. The chain combines TRBV3-1 with TRBJ1-1, with a tentative D call TRBD1 (5 bases). Germline V lookup: CDR1 LGHDT, CDR2 YNNKEL (reference sequence). The CDR3 runs to 14 residues. V lost 3 bases to trimming and J lost 0 bases, with 8 bases between them.

This clonotype was seen at least ten times. CDR3 nucleotides: TGCAGTGCTTTCTCCTTACAAGGGGGGGACCCCACTGAAGCTTTCTTT. It is translated as CSAFSLQGGDPTEAFF. The chain combines TRBV20-1 with TRBJ1-1; tentative D call: TRBD1 (6 bases). V was cut by 5 bases and J by 4 bases, with 23 bases left in between. From germline, CDR1 is DFQATT and CDR2 SNEGSKA (reference sequence). This CDR3 spans 16 amino acids.

This clonotype has ten or more counts. This chain connects TRBV4-1 to TRBJ1-5; 8 bases agree with TRBD1. This CDR3 has 15 residues. J gave up 7 bases and V 4 bases, and 9 bases lay outside the gene matches. Germline CDR1 and CDR2: MGHRA and YSYEKL. The CDR3 DNA reads TGCGCCAGCAGCCGCCAGACAGGGGTTGGGCAGCCCCAGCATTTT. Translated, it gives CASSRQTGVGQPQHF.

The chain couples TRBV27 to TRBJ2-7, with 8 bases matching TRBD1. CDR3 length: 13 residues. Germline V gene lookup returns CDR1 MNHEY and CDR2 SMNVEV (reference sequence). Losses at the gene ends were 5 bases for V and 5 bases for J; bases not matched to a gene: 5. The CDR3 DNA reads as TGTGCCAGCAGTGCACTGACAGGGGACGAGCAGTACTTC. This gives the protein CASSALTGDEQYF.

This chain uses TRBV6-2 or TRBV6-3 with TRBJ1-2; perhaps TRBD1 as D (6 bases). Trimming stripped 2 bases from V and 3 bases from J, with 16 bases between. Looked up from germline, CDR1 is MNHEY and CDR2 is SVGEGT. The CDR3 is made up of 16 amino acids. The CDR3 loop reads CASSYRADRPYYGYTF. In DNA form, the CDR3 reads TGTGCCAGCAGTTACAGGGCCGACAGGCCCTACTATGGCTACACCTTC.

In DNA, the CDR3 is TGTGCCAGCGCTCGGCAGGGGCGAAATAATGAAAAACTGTTTTTT. Translating gives CASARQGRNNEKLFF. The chain has TRBV27 and TRBJ1-4; D perhaps matches TRBD1 (6 bases). CDR1 MNHEY and CDR2 SMNVEV come from the germline V gene (reference sequence). Trimming stripped 8 bases from V and 4 bases from J, with 17 bases between. This CDR3 is built from 15 residues.

This clonotype was seen ten or more times. The chain combines TRBV28 with TRBJ1-1; the D is unclear. Per germline, CDR1 MDHEN and CDR2 SYDVKM. Deletions cut 8 bases from V and 4 bases from J, with 11 bases between. This CDR3 has 12 amino acids. The CDR3 nucleotides are TGTGCCAGCTCCCCGTGGGGCACTGAAGCTTTCTTT. Encoded protein: CASSPWGTEAFF.

J is TRBJ1-2 and V is TRBV28, with TRBD1 matching 7 bases. The CDR3 has 15 amino acids. Germline V CDR1 and CDR2: MDHEN, SYDVKM. With V trimmed by 1 base and J by 8 bases, 10 bases remained unmatched. Here the CDR3 DNA reads TGTGCCAGCAGTTTATCGGGACAGTGGACTTTAGGCTACACCTTC. Protein product: CASSLSGQWTLGYTF.

The sample holds many counts of this clonotype. The rearrangement joins TRBV6-2 or TRBV6-3 to TRBJ2-4; D remains unclear. Germline V CDR1 and CDR2: MNHEY, SVGEGT. Trimming stripped 1 base from V and 6 bases from J, with 7 bases between. The CDR3 covers 13 residues. The CDR3 sequence is CASSYWPLNIQYF. CDR3 DNA: TGTGCCAGCAGTTACTGGCCACTAAACATTCAGTACTTC.

CDR3 sequence reads: CASRDTRNTGELFF. The CDR3 DNA sequence: TGTGCCAGCAGGGACACAAGAAACACCGGGGAGCTGTTTTTT. This chain uses TRBV2 with TRBJ2-2; tentative D call: TRBD1 (5 bases). V was trimmed by 6 bases and J by 2 bases, leaving 10 bases between them. This CDR3 has 14 amino acids. Germline V CDR1 and CDR2: SNHLY, FYNNEI. The complete variable domain, with remaining parts taken from reference TRBV2 and TRBJ2-2, reads EPEVTQTPSHQVTQMGQEVILRCVPISNHLYFYWYRQILGQKVEFLVSFYNNEISEKSEIFDDQFSVERPDGSNFTLKIRSTKLEDSAMYFCASRDTRNTGELFFGEGSRLTVL.

Only one count was recorded for this clonotype. The J gene is TRBJ2-7, the V gene TRBV7-2; 12 nucleotides line up with TRBD2. Germline V lookup: CDR1 SGHTA, CDR2 FQGNSA. The CDR3 runs to 15 residues. Trimming cost V 5 bases and J 4 bases; bases outside gene matches: 6. CDR3 DNA sequence: TGTGCCAGCAGCGGACCGGGACTAGCGGGTTACGAGCAGTACTTC. As protein: CASSGPGLAGYEQYF.

The chain carries TRBV29-1 and TRBJ2-7; 9 bases are shared with TRBD1. The CDR3 contains 13 residues. Germline trimming cut 3 bases from V and 6 bases from J; bases unmatched to any gene: 6. CDR1 SQVTM and CDR2 ANQGSEA come from the germline V gene. CDR3 coding DNA: TGCAGCGTTGAGACAGGGGGGGTCGGCGAGCAGTACTTC. This translates into CSVETGGVGEQYF.

This clonotype was seen at least ten times. This chain joins TRBV28 and TRBJ2-4; D might be TRBD1 (6 bases). The CDR3 runs to 13 residues. Germline assignment: CDR1 MDHEN and CDR2 SYDVKM. V was shortened by 5 bases and J by 4 bases, with 9 bases between the two germline ends. The CDR3 reads CASSLDRKNIQYF. DNA of the CDR3: TGTGCCAGCAGTCTAGACAGGAAAAACATTCAGTACTTC.

The chain is built from TRBV6-2 or TRBV6-3 and TRBJ1-1; D is unclear. V lost 2 bases and J lost 5, with 12 bases in between. CDR3 length: 14 residues. Germline loops: CDR1 MNHEY, CDR2 SVGEGT. CDR3 sequence: CASSYEGALTEAFF. In DNA, the CDR3 is TGTGCCAGCAGTTACGAGGGAGCCCTGACTGAAGCTTTCTTT.

This sequence joins TRBV29-1 and TRBJ1-2, with D uncertain. The length of the CDR3 is 12 residues. The V gene lost 4 bases and the J gene lost 3 bases, with 9 bases spanning the gap. Per the germline V gene, CDR1 is SQVTM and CDR2 is ANQGSEA. CDR3 residues: CSVGEGHYGYTF. In nucleotides, the CDR3 is TGCAGCGTTGGCGAGGGCCACTATGGCTACACCTTC.

This clonotype was observed a single time. This chain links TRBV28 with TRBJ2-7; D assignment may be TRBD1 or TRBD2 (5 bases each). Trimming took off 6 bases at V and 0 bases at J, with 15 bases between the two ends. Germline V CDR1 and CDR2: MDHEN, SYDVKM. This CDR3 is 15 amino acids long. CDR3 sequence: CASRLDRDDSYEQYF. The CDR3 DNA reads as TGTGCCAGCAGACTAGACCGGGACGACTCCTACGAGCAGTACTTC.

The chain has TRBV7-8 and TRBJ2-2; the D gene is possibly TRBD1 (5 bases). Between the trimmed V and J ends, which lost 6 bases and 0 bases, there was a span of 8 bases. This CDR3 has 14 residues. Germline CDR1 reads SGHVS; CDR2 reads FQNEAQ. The chain's CDR3 is CASRTAANTGELFF. The CDR3 DNA reads as TGTGCCAGCAGGACAGCTGCGAACACCGGGGAGCTGTTTTTT.

This clonotype has at least ten counts. The V and J genes are TRBV9 and TRBJ1-6; D is uncertain. CDR1 is SGDLS, CDR2 YYNGEE, per germline. Trimming shortened V by 3 bases and J by 5 bases, and 6 bases separated the two germline ends. The CDR3 is 13 residues long. As DNA, the CDR3 is TGTGCCAGCAGCGCGTTGAATAATTCACCCCTCCACTTT. Protein: CASSALNNSPLHF. The full variable domain, rest sourced from reference TRBV9 and TRBJ1-6, is DSGVTQTPKHLITATGQRVTLRCSPRSGDLSVYWYQQSLDQGLQFLIQYYNGEERAKGNILERFSAQQFPDLHSELNLSSLELGDSALYFCASSALNNSPLHFGNGTRLTVT.

Ten or more counts support this clonotype. This chain's CDR3 is CSVSGTGNTGELFF. CDR3 bases: TGCAGCGTCTCAGGGACAGGGAACACCGGGGAGCTGTTTTTT. The rearrangement joins TRBV29-1 to TRBJ2-2, with TRBD1 identical over 8 bases. V was pared by 6 bases and J by 1 base, with 4 bases of the junction left unmatched. Germline values: CDR1 SQVTM, CDR2 ANQGSEA. There are 14 residues in the CDR3.

This clonotype has at least ten counts. CDR3 sequence reads: CASSFSGTGNTEAFF. Written as DNA, the CDR3 is TGTGCCAGCAGCTTTTCCGGGACAGGGAACACTGAAGCTTTCTTT. The rearrangement joins TRBV11-1 to TRBJ1-1, with 8 bases fitting TRBD1. In germline, CDR1 is SGHAT, CDR2 FQDESV (reference sequence). This CDR3 has 15 amino acids. V was pared by 3 bases and J by 1 base, with 4 bases of the junction left unmatched.